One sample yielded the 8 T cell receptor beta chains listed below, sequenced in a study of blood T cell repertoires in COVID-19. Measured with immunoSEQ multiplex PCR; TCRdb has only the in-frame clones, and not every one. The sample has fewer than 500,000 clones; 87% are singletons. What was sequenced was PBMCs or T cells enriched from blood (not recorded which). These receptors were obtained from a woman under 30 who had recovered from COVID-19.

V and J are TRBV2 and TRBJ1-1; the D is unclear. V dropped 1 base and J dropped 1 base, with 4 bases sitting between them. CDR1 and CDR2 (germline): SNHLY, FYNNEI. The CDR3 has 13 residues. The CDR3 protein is CASSEGRNTEAFF. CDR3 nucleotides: TGTGCCAGCAGTGAAGGGAGGAACACTGAAGCTTTCTTT.

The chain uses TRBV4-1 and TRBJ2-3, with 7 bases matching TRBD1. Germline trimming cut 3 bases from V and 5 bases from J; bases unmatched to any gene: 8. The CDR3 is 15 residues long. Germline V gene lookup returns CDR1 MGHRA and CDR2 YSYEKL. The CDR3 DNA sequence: TGCGCCAGCAGCCAGCAGAGGGGGCCTGGAGATACGCAGTATTTT. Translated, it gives CASSQQRGPGDTQYF.

This CDR3 reads CASSPGGRAGNTIYF. CDR3 nucleotide sequence: TGTGCCAGCAGCCCGGGGGGAAGGGCTGGAAACACCATATATTTT. The chain links TRBV11-2 to TRBJ1-3; D might be TRBD1 (5 bases). There are 15 residues in the CDR3. Germline-derived CDR1 and CDR2 are SGHAT and FQNNGV. Trimming removed 5 bases from V and 2 bases from J, with 13 bases in between.

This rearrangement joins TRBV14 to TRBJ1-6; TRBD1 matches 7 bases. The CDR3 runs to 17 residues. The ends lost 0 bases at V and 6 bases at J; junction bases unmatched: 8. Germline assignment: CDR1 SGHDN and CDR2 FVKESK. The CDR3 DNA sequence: TGTGCCAGCAGCCAAGACCTCGGGACAGCTATTAATTCACCCCTCCACTTT. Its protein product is CASSQDLGTAINSPLHF.

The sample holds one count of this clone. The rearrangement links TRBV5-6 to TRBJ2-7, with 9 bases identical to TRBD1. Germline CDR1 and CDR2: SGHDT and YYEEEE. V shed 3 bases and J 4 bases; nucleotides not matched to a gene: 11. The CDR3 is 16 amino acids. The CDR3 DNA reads TGTGCCAGCAGCTCCGGCCGGGACAGGGTAGTTTACGAGCAGTACTTC. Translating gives CASSSGRDRVVYEQYF.

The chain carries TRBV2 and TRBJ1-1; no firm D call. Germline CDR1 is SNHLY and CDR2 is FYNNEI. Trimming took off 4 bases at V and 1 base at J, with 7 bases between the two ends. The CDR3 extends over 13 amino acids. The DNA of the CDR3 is TGTGCCAGCAGTGCGGGGAGGAACACTGAAGCTTTCTTT. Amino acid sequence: CASSAGRNTEAFF.

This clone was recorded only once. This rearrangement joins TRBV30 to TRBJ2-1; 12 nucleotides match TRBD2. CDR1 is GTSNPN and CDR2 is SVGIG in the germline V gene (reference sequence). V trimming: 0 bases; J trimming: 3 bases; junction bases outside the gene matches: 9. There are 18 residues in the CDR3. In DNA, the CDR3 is TGTGCCTGGAGTGTTGGACTAGCGGGGCTCTCGGGCTACAATGAGCAGTTCTTC. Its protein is CAWSVGLAGLSGYNEQFF.

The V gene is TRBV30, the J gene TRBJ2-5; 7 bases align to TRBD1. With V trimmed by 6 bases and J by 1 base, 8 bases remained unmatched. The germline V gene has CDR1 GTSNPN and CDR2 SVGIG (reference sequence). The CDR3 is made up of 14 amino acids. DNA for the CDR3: TGTGCCTGCCACCTTAGGACAGGCCAAGAGACCCAGTACTTC. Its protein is CACHLRTGQETQYF.